A selection of T cell receptor beta chains follows, all from one sample in a study of molecular identifiers for immune sequencing clone quantification. MiXCR was run by TCRdb on the PCR reads, yielding one entry per CDR3 protein. The data contain 70,000 to 95,000 distinct CDR3 sequences, around 20% of them seen just once; the ten biggest clones take up 0.7% to 0.95%. Sequenced: naive CD8+ T cells from blood, with Jurkat cell RNA spiked in. Receptor source: a human donor in good health. Some libraries in this study had Jurkat cell RNA spiked in. CDR3s include the opening cysteine and the closing phenylalanine or tryptophan. Each record gives: D gene, J gene, V gene, clone size, CDR3 protein, CDR3 DNA. The D gene is left open where the match is weak. A row's size may be missing; if present it is once, few, many or a size class.

D gene: TRBD2
J gene: TRBJ2-4
V gene: TRBV7-2
clone size: many
CDR3 protein: CASNLIPPGLAAQTKNIQYF
CDR3 DNA: TGTGCCAGCAACTTAATCCCGCCGGGACTAGCCGCCCAGACCAAAAACATTCAGTACTTC

D gene: NA
J gene: TRBJ2-7
V gene: TRBV27
clone size: many
CDR3 protein: CASSLGRKGPTLGEQYF
CDR3 DNA: TGTGCCAGCAGCCTGGGCCGTAAGGGACCGACCTTGGGGGAGCAGTACTTC

D gene: NA
J gene: TRBJ2-7
V gene: TRBV5-4
clone size: many
CDR3 protein: CASSYTGTVYSYEQYF
CDR3 DNA: TGTGCCAGCAGTTATACCGGGACTGTTTACTCCTACGAGCAGTACTTC

D gene: NA
J gene: TRBJ1-1
V gene: TRBV19
clone size: many
CDR3 protein: CASSIDLELRNTEAFF
CDR3 DNA: TGTGCCAGTAGTATAGATCTGGAACTCCGGAACACTGAAGCTTTCTTT

D gene: NA
J gene: TRBJ1-5
V gene: TRBV6-2/TRBV6-3
clone size: NA
CDR3 protein: CASSSDRYNQPQHF
CDR3 DNA: TGTGCCAGCAGTTCCGACAGGTACAATCAGCCCCAGCATTTT

D gene: NA
J gene: TRBJ1-1
V gene: TRBV28
clone size: many
CDR3 protein: CASSLFAVDMNTEAFF
CDR3 DNA: TGTGCCAGCAGTTTATTCGCCGTAGACATGAACACTGAAGCTTTCTTT

D gene: NA
J gene: TRBJ2-3
V gene: TRBV6-5
clone size: many
CDR3 protein: CASSYRSTDTQYF
CDR3 DNA: TGTGCCAGCAGTTACCGCTCCACAGATACGCAGTATTTT

D gene: NA
J gene: TRBJ2-6
V gene: TRBV7-8
clone size: NA
CDR3 protein: CASSSRGSVHSGVNVLTF
CDR3 DNA: TGTGCCAGCAGCTCCCGGGGCAGTGTTCATTCTGGGGTCAACGTCCTGACTTTC

D gene: NA
J gene: TRBJ1-2
V gene: TRBV5-4
clone size: many
CDR3 protein: CASSPGGPYGYTF
CDR3 DNA: TGTGCCAGCAGCCCTGGAGGGCCTTATGGCTACACCTTC

D gene: NA
J gene: TRBJ1-4
V gene: TRBV15
clone size: few
CDR3 protein: CATSRSKVGATNEKLLF
CDR3 DNA: TGTGCCACCAGCAGATCCAAGGTTGGAGCAACTAATGAAAAACTGCTTTTT

D gene: TRBD2
J gene: TRBJ2-5
V gene: TRBV5-1
clone size: many
CDR3 protein: CASSEGTTRSETQYF
CDR3 DNA: TGCGCCAGCTCCGAAGGGACTACTCGGAGTGAGACCCAGTACTTC

D gene: TRBD2
J gene: TRBJ2-1
V gene: TRBV4-1
clone size: NA
CDR3 protein: CASSQDSGSWYNEQFF
CDR3 DNA: TGCGCCAGCAGCCAAGATAGCGGGAGTTGGTACAATGAGCAGTTCTTC

D gene: TRBD2
J gene: TRBJ2-1
V gene: TRBV6-5
clone size: many
CDR3 protein: CASMASGASSYNEQFF
CDR3 DNA: TGTGCCAGCATGGCTAGCGGGGCAAGCTCCTACAATGAGCAGTTCTTC

D gene: NA
J gene: TRBJ2-5
V gene: TRBV7-9
clone size: many
CDR3 protein: CASSLVPVSEQETQYF
CDR3 DNA: TGTGCCAGCAGCTTAGTTCCAGTATCGGAACAAGAGACCCAGTACTTC

D gene: NA
J gene: TRBJ2-7
V gene: TRBV2
clone size: many
CDR3 protein: CASSEVGTGDSYEQYF
CDR3 DNA: TGTGCCAGCAGTGAAGTAGGGACGGGGGACTCCTACGAGCAGTACTTC

D gene: TRBD2
J gene: TRBJ2-1
V gene: TRBV12-3/TRBV12-4
clone size: many
CDR3 protein: CASSTSGGYNEQFF
CDR3 DNA: TGTGCCAGCAGTACTAGCGGGGGCTACAATGAGCAGTTCTTC

D gene: TRBD1
J gene: TRBJ1-5
V gene: TRBV28
clone size: many
CDR3 protein: CASRTGYSNQPQHF
CDR3 DNA: TGTGCCAGCAGGACAGGGTATAGCAATCAGCCCCAGCATTTT

D gene: NA
J gene: TRBJ1-1
V gene: TRBV12-3/TRBV12-4
clone size: many
CDR3 protein: CASSLVAYTEAFF
CDR3 DNA: TGTGCCAGCAGTTTGGTGGCCTACACTGAAGCTTTCTTT

D gene: NA
J gene: TRBJ2-7
V gene: TRBV5-4
clone size: NA
CDR3 protein: CASSQGAGLERYF
CDR3 DNA: TGTGCCAGCAGCCAAGGGGCAGGGCTGGAGCGGTACTTC

D gene: NA
J gene: TRBJ1-1
V gene: TRBV4-3
clone size: NA
CDR3 protein: CASSQTGSEAFF
CDR3 DNA: TGCGCCAGCAGCCAAACGGGCAGTGAAGCTTTCTTT

D gene: NA
J gene: TRBJ2-7
V gene: TRBV7-9
clone size: many
CDR3 protein: CASSLIDAGEQYF
CDR3 DNA: TGTGCCAGCAGCTTAATCGATGCGGGGGAGCAGTACTTC

D gene: NA
J gene: TRBJ2-3
V gene: TRBV30
clone size: NA
CDR3 protein: CAWSGGGTDTQYF
CDR3 DNA: TGTGCCTGGAGTGGGGGTGGCACAGATACGCAGTATTTT

D gene: TRBD1
J gene: TRBJ2-3
V gene: TRBV6-6
clone size: many
CDR3 protein: CTSSSRDRATDTQYF
CDR3 DNA: TGTACCAGCAGTTCCCGGGACAGGGCCACAGATACGCAGTATTTT

D gene: NA
J gene: TRBJ1-1
V gene: TRBV19
clone size: many
CDR3 protein: CASKGTEAFF
CDR3 DNA: TGTGCCAGTAAGGGGACTGAAGCTTTCTTT

D gene: TRBD1
J gene: TRBJ2-7
V gene: TRBV27
clone size: NA
CDR3 protein: CASRDRALSYEQYF
CDR3 DNA: TGTGCCAGCAGAGACAGGGCGCTCTCCTACGAGCAGTACTTC

D gene: NA
J gene: TRBJ2-1
V gene: TRBV3-1
clone size: many
CDR3 protein: CASSQDPGYSYNEQFF
CDR3 DNA: TGTGCCAGCAGCCAAGATCCGGGATATTCCTACAATGAGCAGTTCTTC

D gene: NA
J gene: TRBJ1-4
V gene: TRBV5-6
clone size: NA
CDR3 protein: CASRPGRANEKLFF
CDR3 DNA: TGTGCCAGCCGCCCGGGGAGGGCTAATGAAAAACTGTTTTTT

D gene: TRBD2
J gene: TRBJ2-6
V gene: TRBV12-3/TRBV12-4
clone size: many
CDR3 protein: CASSFEVGRVRANVLTF
CDR3 DNA: TGTGCCAGCAGTTTCGAGGTCGGGAGGGTTAGGGCCAACGTCCTGACTTTC

D gene: NA
J gene: TRBJ2-3
V gene: TRBV27
clone size: many
CDR3 protein: CASSFPTGDPSTDTQYF
CDR3 DNA: TGTGCCAGCAGTTTCCCTACAGGAGACCCCTCCACAGATACGCAGTATTTT